This TCR beta chain was retrieved from a study of blood T cell repertoires in COVID-19. Study details: The analysed material was cDNA or gDNA that came from T cells, B-cell-depleted T cells, or PBMCs.

V dropped 8 bases and J dropped 7 bases, with 15 bases sitting between them. CDR3 length: 14 amino acids. Germline-derived CDR1 and CDR2 are SNHLY and FYNNEI. Per the original methods: Amplifying reference gene primers gave estimates of nucleated cell counts. Measured with immunoSEQ multiplex PCR; TCRdb has only the in-frame clones, and not every one. That table furnishes V, J and clone size, whereas the DNA furnished D and trimming. Among tens of thousands of clones listed, nearly 85% were seen once. V gene TRBV2 combines with J gene TRBJ1-6; D is possibly TRBD1 (6 bases). Material: peripheral blood. The sequence came from a human donor in a cohort sampled during active COVID-19. Here the CDR3 reads CASRINRENSPLHF. CDR3 nucleotide sequence: TGTGCCAGCCGTATAAACAGGGAAAATTCACCCCTCCACTTT.